One sample yielded the 21 T cell receptor beta chains listed below, sequenced in a study of blood T cell repertoires in COVID-19 (dated by TCRdb to 2020 to 2021). To prepare the library, the immunoSEQ multiplex PCR assay was applied. Held by TCRdb, this immuneACCESS table contains in-frame sequences only and omits some clones. Under half of the omission traces to an unresolved V gene where checked; the cause of the rest is unknown. This sample comprises 250,000 to 350,000 clones, about nine tenths of them detected only once. The biggest ten clones account for roughly 2.9% of the sample. Material: peripheral blood. All receptors come from a young woman with COVID-19, enrolled during active disease.

V is TRBV28 and J is TRBJ1-1; unclear D gene. The CDR3 extends over 12 amino acids. Trimming left V 7 bases short and J 5 bases short, with 11 bases between. CDR1 and CDR2 (germline): MDHEN, SYDVKM. The CDR3 DNA follows: TGTGCCAGCACCGACCCGGGGACTGAAGCTTTCTTT. As protein: CASTDPGTEAFF. Together with reference TRBV28 and TRBJ1-1, the CDR3 gives the full variable domain: DVKVTQSSRYLVKRTGEKVFLECVQDMDHENMFWYRQDPGLGLRLIYFSYDVKMKEKGDIPEGYSVSREKKERFSLILESASTNQTSMYLCASTDPGTEAFFGQGTRLTVV.

The chain combines TRBV5-1 with TRBJ2-2; possibly TRBD1 for D (5 bases). V gave up 2 bases and J gave up 3 bases, with 8 bases separating them. Per germline, CDR1 SGHRS and CDR2 YFSETQ. The CDR3 contains 14 residues. CDR3 amino acids: CASSFLRDTGELFF. CDR3 coding DNA: TGCGCCAGCAGCTTCCTCAGGGACACCGGGGAGCTGTTTTTT. Variable domain in full (rest from reference TRBV5-1 and TRBJ2-2): KAGVTQTPRYLIKTRGQQVTLSCSPISGHRSVSWYQQTPGQGLQFLFEYFSETQRNKGNFPGRFSGRQFSNSRSEMNVSTLELGDSALYLCASSFLRDTGELFFGEGSRLTVL.

This chain uses TRBV5-1 with TRBJ2-2; D remains unclear. The V end was cut by 0 bases, the J end by 1 base, with 7 bases between. Germline loops: CDR1 SGHRS, CDR2 YFSETQ. This CDR3 is built from 15 residues. The DNA for the CDR3 is TGCGCCAGCAGCTTGGAGGCGGAGAACACCGGGGAGCTGTTTTTT. Its protein is CASSLEAENTGELFF.

V is TRBV27 and J is TRBJ2-3; perhaps TRBD2 as D (6 bases). The length of the CDR3 is 15 residues. V lost 0 bases and J 7 bases, leaving 14 bases between the germline ends. Germline V CDR1 and CDR2: MNHEY, SMNVEV (reference sequence). The CDR3 DNA is TGTGCCAGCAGTTTATCGATCCTGGGCGGGAATACGCAGTATTTT. Its translation is CASSLSILGGNTQYF.

The rearrangement joins TRBV6-5 to TRBJ2-1; 11 bases agree with TRBD2. J was trimmed by 4 bases and V by 8 bases; bases with no gene match: 1. Germline CDR1 reads MNHEY; CDR2 reads SVGAGI. The CDR3 is 13 amino acids. The CDR3 protein is CASGTSGYNEQFF. The CDR3 DNA follows: TGTGCCAGCGGGACTAGCGGTTACAATGAGCAGTTCTTC.

The chain has TRBV14 and TRBJ1-4; TRBD1 agrees at 7 bases. The CDR3 totals 14 residues. CDR1 SGHDN and CDR2 FVKESK come from the germline V gene. V lost 6 bases, J lost 10 bases, and 11 bases stayed unmatched. CDR3 nucleotides: TGTGCCAGCAGTCTTACAGGGGTCGGAGGAAAACTGTTTTTT. Amino acids: CASSLTGVGGKLFF. Variable domain in full (rest from reference TRBV14 and TRBJ1-4): EAGVTQFPSHSVIEKGQTVTLRCDPISGHDNLYWYRRVMGKEIKFLLHFVKESKQDESGMPNNRFLAERTGGTYSTLKVQPAELEDSGVYFCASSLTGVGGKLFFGSGTQLSVL.

V gene TRBV13 combines with J gene TRBJ2-7; a weak D match, TRBD1 (6 bases). The germline CDR1 and CDR2 sequences are PRHDT and FYEKMQ (reference sequence). The CDR3 sequence is 14 residues long. V was trimmed by 6 bases and J by 4 bases, leaving 16 bases between them. DNA for the CDR3: TGTGCCAGCAGATCTACAGGGACCGGGTACGAGCAGTACTTC. Residues: CASRSTGTGYEQYF.

The chain combines TRBV4-2 with TRBJ1-3, with unresolved D. This CDR3 comprises 16 residues. Germline values: CDR1 LGHNA, CDR2 YNFKEQ. Trimming took off 0 bases at V and 0 bases at J, with 9 bases between the two ends. CDR3 sequence: CASSQDAQISGNTIYF. CDR3 in DNA: TGTGCCAGCAGCCAAGATGCCCAGATCTCTGGAAACACCATATATTTT.

The rearrangement links TRBV30 to TRBJ1-1; 10 nucleotides line up with TRBD1. Germline CDR1 reads GTSNPN; CDR2 reads SVGIG (reference sequence). This CDR3 is 13 amino acids long. V shed 7 bases and J 3 bases; nucleotides not matched to a gene: 5. The CDR3 loop is CASSGQGDTEAFF. CDR3 bases: TGTGCCTCGAGCGGACAGGGGGACACTGAAGCTTTCTTT.

The gene calls are TRBV18 and TRBJ1-1; 11 bases align to TRBD1. The CDR3 loop spans 13 amino acids. Germline V gene lookup returns CDR1 KGHSH and CDR2 LQKENI. Trimming at V came to 4 bases and at J to 8 bases, leaving 3 bases not matched to a gene. Here the CDR3 DNA reads TGTGCCAGCTCACGGGGACAGGGGGAAGAAGCTTTCTTT. Translation: CASSRGQGEEAFF.

The rearrangement uses TRBV6-5 and TRBJ1-2; D gene ambiguous. The V gene's germline CDR1 is MNHEY and CDR2 SVGAGI. The germline V and J ends were trimmed by 1 base and 8 bases, with 8 bases remaining between them. The CDR3 is 12 residues long. This CDR3 reads CASSYWAGGYTF. The CDR3 DNA reads TGTGCCAGCAGTTACTGGGCGGGCGGCTACACCTTC.

The rearrangement links TRBV5-6 to TRBJ2-3, with D possibly TRBD2 on 5 matching bases. Trimming took 4 bases from V and 4 from J, leaving 13 bases between them. Germline V CDR1 and CDR2: SGHDT, YYEEEE. The CDR3 is made up of 14 amino acids. The CDR3 here is CASSPVEGPDTQYF. CDR3 DNA: TGTGCCAGCAGCCCGGTAGAGGGTCCAGATACGCAGTATTTT.

CDR3 region: CASSLLLDSYSNQPQHF. The CDR3 region has the DNA TGTGCCAGCAGCTTACTCCTCGACAGCTATAGCAATCAGCCCCAGCATTTT. The gene calls are TRBV7-2 and TRBJ1-5, with a possible D match to TRBD1 (5 bases). V was trimmed by 2 bases and J by 0 bases, leaving 14 bases between them. Germline CDR1 reads SGHTA; CDR2 reads FQGNSA. This CDR3 is 17 amino acids long. The full variable domain, rest sourced from reference TRBV7-2 and TRBJ1-5, is GAGVSQSPSNKVTEKGKDVELRCDPISGHTALYWYRQSLGQGLEFLIYFQGNSAPDKSGLPSDRFSAERTGGSVSTLTIQRTQQEDSAVYLCASSLLLDSYSNQPQHFGDGTRLSIL.

The rearrangement links TRBV7-9 to TRBJ1-2, with 7 positions matching TRBD1. V was clipped by 5 bases and J by 2 bases; unmatched bases: 8. The germline gives CDR1 SEHNR, CDR2 FQNEAQ (reference sequence). The CDR3 consists of 15 residues. The CDR3 region is CASSAMTGQNYGYTF. In nucleotides, the CDR3 is TGTGCCAGCAGCGCGATGACAGGGCAGAACTATGGCTACACCTTC.

The chain joins TRBV28 to TRBJ1-1, with TRBD1 matching over 12 bases. Germline V lookup: CDR1 MDHEN, CDR2 SYDVKM. Unmatched junction bases numbered 10, after V lost 4 bases and J lost 10 bases. The CDR3 has 15 amino acids. The CDR3, as DNA: TGTGCCAGCAGTTCCCCGGGACAGGGGGCATTAGTAGCTTTCTTT. Its translation: CASSSPGQGALVAFF.

The chain recombines TRBV29-1 with TRBJ1-1, with a possible D match to TRBD1 (5 bases). Germline assignment: CDR1 SQVTM and CDR2 ANQGSEA. This CDR3 has 13 residues. V lost 6 bases to trimming and J lost 0 bases, with 11 bases between them. CDR3 sequence: CSVTGLLNTEAFF. CDR3 coding DNA: TGCAGCGTAACGGGACTTTTGAACACTGAAGCTTTCTTT.

This chain joins TRBV5-5 and TRBJ1-5; 7 nucleotides line up with TRBD1. The CDR3 has 14 amino acids. CDR1 SGHKS and CDR2 YYEKEE come from the germline V gene (reference sequence). Trimming at V came to 0 bases and at J to 5 bases, leaving 2 bases not matched to a gene. The CDR3 bases are TGTGCCAGCAGCTTGGAGGGGGCGGATCAGCCCCAGCATTTT. Translated, it gives CASSLEGADQPQHF.

This chain's CDR3 is CASSQRGQAAGSQYF. DNA for the CDR3: TGTGCCAGCAGCCAAAGGGGACAGGCGGCCGGGTCCCAGTACTTC. This chain connects TRBV7-2 to TRBJ2-5; 8 nucleotides align to TRBD1. CDR1 SGHTA and CDR2 FQGNSA come from the germline V gene. The CDR3 length is 15 residues. Losses at the gene ends were 5 bases for V and 9 bases for J; bases not matched to a gene: 14. Filled out from reference TRBV7-2 and TRBJ2-5, the complete variable domain reads GAGVSQSPSNKVTEKGKDVELRCDPISGHTALYWYRQSLGQGLEFLIYFQGNSAPDKSGLPSDRFSAERTGGSVSTLTIQRTQQEDSAVYLCASSQRGQAAGSQYFGPGTRLLVL.

CDR3 DNA sequence: TGCGCCAGCAGTGACAGGGTGGGGAATCAGCCCCAGCATTTT. Amino acid sequence: CASSDRVGNQPQHF. The rearrangement joins TRBV10-2 to TRBJ1-5; a possible D gene is TRBD1 (5 bases). The CDR3 has 14 amino acids. The V end was cut by 3 bases, the J end by 4 bases, with 10 bases between. Germline V gene sequence: CDR1 WSHSY, CDR2 SAAADI.

The rearrangement links TRBV30 to TRBJ2-1; 9 bases are shared with TRBD2. This CDR3 has 15 residues. V shed 1 base and J 10 bases; nucleotides not matched to a gene: 11. Germline V lookup: CDR1 GTSNPN, CDR2 SVGIG (reference sequence). Here the CDR3 reads CAWSADWREGQEQFF. For the CDR3, the DNA is TGTGCCTGGAGTGCGGATTGGCGGGAGGGCCAAGAGCAGTTCTTC.

The sample holds one count of this clone. The rearrangement uses TRBV15 and TRBJ1-2; the D is unclear. Germline V gene lookup returns CDR1 LNHNV and CDR2 YYDKDF (reference sequence). This CDR3 is built from 15 residues. Trimming pared 6 bases from V and 2 bases from J, leaving 16 bases between. The CDR3 here is CATSFDPGSNYGYTF. DNA of the CDR3: TGTGCCACCAGTTTCGACCCGGGATCCAACTATGGCTACACCTTC.